A single sample gave rise to the 2 T cell receptor beta chains below, sequenced in a study of T cell responses to AZD1222 COVID-19 vaccine. Produced via immunoSEQ multiplex PCR; TCRdb's table is partial and in-frame only. Of 100,000 to 120,000 clones in the sample, approximately 87% were seen once. Sequences were derived from peripheral blood, sampled on day 0 of AZD1222 vaccination. The receptors were gathered from an adult in good health.

The sample holds a few counts of this clone. The chain couples TRBV29-1 to TRBJ1-1; no firm D call. Trimming removed 5 bases from V and 1 base from J, with 8 bases in between. CDR3 length equals 12 residues. From germline, CDR1 is SQVTM and CDR2 ANQGSEA. In DNA, the CDR3 is TGCAGCGTTCGGTTCAAGAACACTGAAGCTTTCTTT. Residues: CSVRFKNTEAFF.

This rearrangement joins TRBV15 to TRBJ1-5; D is possibly TRBD1 (5 bases). CDR3 length: 14 residues. V lost 1 base to trimming and J lost 9 bases, with 13 bases between them. Germline V gene data show CDR1 as LNHNV and CDR2 as YYDKDF (reference sequence). The CDR3 reads CATSRVQGRRPQHF. As DNA, the CDR3 is TGTGCCACCAGCAGAGTCCAGGGAAGAAGGCCCCAGCATTTT.